This T cell receptor (beta chain) came from a study of cytomegalovirus exposure and HLA in healthy donors. General study results and limits: The authors listed 150 to 200 TCR beta chains as cytomegalovirus-associated. Specific recognition of CMV antigens was confirmed in vitro for a few chains (all CMV-associated). With high specificity and sensitivity, the classifier reportedly diagnosed cytomegalovirus status.

Worth noting for this clone: Its antigen is not identified.

V lost 3 bases, J lost 0 bases, and 5 bases lay in between. The CDR3 contains 13 residues. Germline values: CDR1 KGHSH, CDR2 LQKENI. Measured with immunoSEQ multiplex PCR; TCRdb has only the in-frame clones, and not every one. The sample includes approximately 140,000 clones, around four fifths of them seen just once. This clonotype was sampled from a young woman in good health and CMV-seronegative. The chain joins TRBV18 to TRBJ1-1; D unresolved. The sequenced material came from PBMCs. CDR3 residues: CASSPSMNTEAFF. CDR3 nucleotides: TGTGCCAGCTCACCTTCAATGAACACTGAAGCTTTCTTT.